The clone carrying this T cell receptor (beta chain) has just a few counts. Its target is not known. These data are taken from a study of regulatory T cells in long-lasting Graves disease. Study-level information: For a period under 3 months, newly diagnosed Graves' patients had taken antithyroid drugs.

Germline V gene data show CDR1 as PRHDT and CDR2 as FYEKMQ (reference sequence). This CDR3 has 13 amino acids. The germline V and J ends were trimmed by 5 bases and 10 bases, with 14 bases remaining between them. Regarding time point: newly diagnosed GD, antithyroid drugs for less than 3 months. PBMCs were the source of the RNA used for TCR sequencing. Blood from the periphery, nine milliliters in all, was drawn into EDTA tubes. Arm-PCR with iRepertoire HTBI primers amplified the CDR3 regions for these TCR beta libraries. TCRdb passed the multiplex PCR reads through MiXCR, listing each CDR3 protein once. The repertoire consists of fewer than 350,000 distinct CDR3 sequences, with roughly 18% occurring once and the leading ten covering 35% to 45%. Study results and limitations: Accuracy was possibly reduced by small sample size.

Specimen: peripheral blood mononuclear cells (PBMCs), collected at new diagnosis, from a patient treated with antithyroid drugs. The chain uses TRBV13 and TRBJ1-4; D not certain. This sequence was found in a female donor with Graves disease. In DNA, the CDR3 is TGTGCCAGCAGCCCCGGGCCAGCCGGAAAACTGTTTTTT. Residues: CASSPGPAGKLFF.